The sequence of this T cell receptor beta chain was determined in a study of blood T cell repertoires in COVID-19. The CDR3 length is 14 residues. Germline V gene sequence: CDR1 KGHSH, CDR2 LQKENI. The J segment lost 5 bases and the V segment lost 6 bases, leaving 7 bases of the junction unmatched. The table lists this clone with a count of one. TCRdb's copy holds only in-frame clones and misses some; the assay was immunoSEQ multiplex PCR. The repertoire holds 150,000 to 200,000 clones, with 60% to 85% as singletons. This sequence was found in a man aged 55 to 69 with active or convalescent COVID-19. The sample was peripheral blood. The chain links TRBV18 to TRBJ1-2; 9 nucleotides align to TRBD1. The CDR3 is CASSSGTGQYGYTF. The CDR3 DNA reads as TGTGCCAGCTCTTCCGGGACAGGGCAATATGGCTACACCTTC.